The 9 T cell receptor beta chains presented below share a single source sample, sequenced in a study of blood T cell repertoires in COVID-19. The data were produced by immunoSEQ multiplex PCR, yet TCRdb's version contains in-frame clones alone and is incomplete. Of 70,000 to 80,000 clones listed, roughly 80% were seen once; the top ten hold over 9.5%. Material: peripheral blood. The source of these receptors is a human donor in a cohort sampled during active COVID-19.

V gene TRBV5-6 combines with J gene TRBJ2-3, with 7 positions matching TRBD1. This CDR3 region has 14 residues. V was pared by 0 bases and J by 4 bases, with 2 bases of the junction left unmatched. Per the germline V gene, CDR1 is SGHDT and CDR2 is YYEEEE. In DNA form, the CDR3 reads TGTGCCAGCAGCTTGGAAGGGGGCCCAGATACGCAGTATTTT. It yields the protein CASSLEGGPDTQYF. The full variable domain, its missing parts supplied by reference TRBV5-6 and TRBJ2-3, is DAGVTQSPTHLIKTRGQQVTLRCSPKSGHDTVSWYQQALGQGPQFIFQYYEEEERQRGNFPDRFSGHQFPNYSSELNVNALLLGDSALYLCASSLEGGPDTQYFGPGTRLTVL.

The chain combines TRBV6-5 with TRBJ2-3; maybe TRBD2 (5 bases). The CDR3 consists of 11 residues. Germline CDR1 MNHEY, CDR2 SVGAGI. With 5 bases removed from V and 6 bases from J, the gap between germline ends came to 6 bases. CDR3 nucleotides: TGTGCCAGCAGTCCGGGGGATACGCAGTATTTT. Protein: CASSPGDTQYF.

A few counts support this clone. This chain uses TRBV2 with TRBJ2-3, with a possible D match to TRBD2 (6 bases). Germline V lookup: CDR1 SNHLY, CDR2 FYNNEI. This CDR3 comprises 13 residues. The V end lost 10 bases, the J end lost 4 bases, and 15 bases lay between the germline ends. CDR3 in amino acids: CATTAGIPDTQYF. The CDR3 DNA is TGTGCCACCACCGCGGGAATCCCAGATACGCAGTATTTT.

The rearrangement uses TRBV5-6 and TRBJ2-5; TRBD2 might be the D (5 bases). Deletions cut 5 bases from V and 4 bases from J, with 18 bases between. The germline CDR1 and CDR2 sequences are SGHDT and YYEEEE. The CDR3 loop spans 15 amino acids. CDR3 region: CASSLESGIRETQYF. DNA for the CDR3: TGTGCCAGCAGTCTCGAGTCCGGGATCCGAGAGACCCAGTACTTC.

The table lists this clone with a few counts. V gene TRBV3-1 (or the pseudogene TRBV3-2) combines with J gene TRBJ1-3, with 7 bases lining up with TRBD1. Germline trimming cut 7 bases from V and 3 bases from J; bases unmatched to any gene: 6. The CDR3 sequence is 14 residues long. Looked up from germline, CDR1 is LGHDT and CDR2 is YNNKEL (reference sequence). The CDR3 spells CASTTTGIGNTIYF. CDR3 nucleotides: TGTGCCAGCACCACGACAGGGATTGGAAACACCATATATTTT.

The chain uses TRBV5-1 and TRBJ1-1; 7 bases map to TRBD1. The CDR3 spans 14 residues. After removal of 4 bases from V and 0 bases from J, the junction contained 3 bases not matched to a gene. Looked up from germline, CDR1 is SGHRS and CDR2 is YFSETQ. CDR3 sequence (DNA): TGCGCCAGCAGCCAAGGGGGCGTGAACACTGAAGCTTTCTTT. Residues: CASSQGGVNTEAFF.

The chain carries TRBV20-1 and TRBJ2-3; no definite D call. Germline V gene data show CDR1 as DFQATT and CDR2 as SNEGSKA (reference sequence). Trimming shortened V by 3 bases and J by 10 bases, and 8 bases separated the two germline ends. This CDR3 is 10 amino acids long. The CDR3 here is CSASAEAQYF. The CDR3 nucleotides read TGCAGTGCTAGCGCGGAAGCGCAGTATTTT.

V gene TRBV18 combines with J gene TRBJ1-3, with D tentatively TRBD1 (6 bases). The germline gives CDR1 KGHSH, CDR2 LQKENI. The CDR3 extends over 15 amino acids. V was cut by 5 bases and J by 4 bases, with 15 bases left in between. For the CDR3, the DNA is TGTGCCAGCTCATCGACCAGGGGCGGGGGAAACACCATATATTTT. Its translation is CASSSTRGGGNTIYF.

The V call is TRBV10-3, the J call TRBJ2-3, with 12 bases aligning to TRBD2. The germline V gene encodes CDR1 ENHRY and CDR2 SYGVKD. Germline trimming cut 3 bases from V and 3 bases from J; bases unmatched to any gene: 10. This CDR3 region has 18 residues. The CDR3 is CAISDAASGGALTDTQYF. The CDR3 DNA sequence: TGTGCCATCAGTGACGCTGCTAGCGGGGGGGCCTTAACAGATACGCAGTATTTT.